The rows below give T cell receptor beta chains drawn from one sample of a study of T cells after posttransplantation cyclophosphamide. Data came from immunoSEQ multiplex PCR; TCRdb stores just in-frame clones and leaves some out. The sample contains 4,000 to 4,500 clones, none occurring once; 10% to 15% lies in the top ten. The source was PBMCs, collected after allogeneic stem cell transplant with posttransplant cyclophosphamide. These receptor sequences come from a female patient aged 18-30 years who received an allogeneic stem cell transplant from an unrelated donor, was CMV-positive, and had acute GVHD only. Some T cells may have originated in the graft donor. Both conserved end residues are part of each CDR3. D genes are given only for firm matches. Size values are once, few and many counts, or a class for expanded clones, and some rows have none.

V	size	D	J	CDR3	DNA
TRBV9	few	TRBD2	TRBJ2-6	CASSVAYKRETGANVLTF	TGTGCCAGCAGCGTAGCTTACAAGCGGGAGACTGGGGCCAACGTCCTGACTTTC
TRBV27	few	-	TRBJ2-7	CASSLQGGRSEQYF	TGTGCCAGCAGTTTACAAGGCGGGCGTTCCGAGCAGTACTTC
TRBV5-1	many	TRBD1	TRBJ2-2	CASSTGTGGTGELFF	TGCGCCAGCAGCACGGGGACAGGGGGGACCGGGGAGCTGTTTTTT
TRBV7-2	many	-	TRBJ1-1	CASRYLGQGTEAFF	TGTGCCAGCAGATACCTAGGTCAGGGCACTGAAGCTTTCTTT
TRBV9	few	-	TRBJ2-6	CASSEPQGSGANVLTF	TGTGCCAGCAGCGAACCGCAGGGGTCTGGGGCCAACGTCCTGACTTTC
TRBV5-1	many	-	TRBJ2-2	CASRRGASGSLANTGELFF	TGCGCCAGCCGGAGGGGGGCTAGCGGCTCCTTGGCGAACACCGGGGAGCTGTTTTTT
TRBV28	many	-	TRBJ2-7	CASTPTTGPHEQYF	TGTGCCAGCACCCCCACAACAGGGCCCCACGAGCAGTACTTC
TRBV27	many	TRBD1	TRBJ2-7	CASSPQGQGSYEQYF	TGTGCCAGCAGTCCCCAGGGACAGGGTTCCTACGAGCAGTACTTC
TRBV19	many	TRBD1	TRBJ1-4	CASSITQGAGEKLFF	TGTGCCAGTAGTATCACCCAGGGGGCGGGTGAAAAACTGTTTTTT
TRBV5-6	many	-	TRBJ1-1	CASSLGGPQMNTEAFF	TGTGCCAGCAGCTTGGGTGGTCCACAGATGAACACTGAAGCTTTCTTT
TRBV5-1	medium-sized	-	TRBJ2-1	CASSLSPQYNEQFF	TGCGCCAGCAGCTTAAGTCCCCAGTACAATGAGCAGTTCTTC
TRBV27	many	TRBD1	TRBJ1-2	CASTTGVESGYTF	TGTGCCAGCACGACAGGGGTAGAAAGTGGCTACACCTTC
TRBV7-9	-	-	TRBJ2-5	CASSLSGQETQYF	TGTGCCAGCAGCTTAAGCGGACAAGAGACCCAGTACTTC
TRBV14	many	-	TRBJ2-7	CASSQDWGAYEQYF	TGTGCCAGCAGCCAAGATTGGGGGGCCTACGAGCAGTACTTC
TRBV25-1	many	-	TRBJ1-1	CASNLQGTEAFF	TGTGCCAGCAATCTACAGGGAACTGAAGCTTTCTTT
TRBV11-3	many	-	TRBJ1-1	CASSLRRGSEAFF	TGTGCCAGCAGCTTACGACGCGGCTCGGAAGCTTTCTTT